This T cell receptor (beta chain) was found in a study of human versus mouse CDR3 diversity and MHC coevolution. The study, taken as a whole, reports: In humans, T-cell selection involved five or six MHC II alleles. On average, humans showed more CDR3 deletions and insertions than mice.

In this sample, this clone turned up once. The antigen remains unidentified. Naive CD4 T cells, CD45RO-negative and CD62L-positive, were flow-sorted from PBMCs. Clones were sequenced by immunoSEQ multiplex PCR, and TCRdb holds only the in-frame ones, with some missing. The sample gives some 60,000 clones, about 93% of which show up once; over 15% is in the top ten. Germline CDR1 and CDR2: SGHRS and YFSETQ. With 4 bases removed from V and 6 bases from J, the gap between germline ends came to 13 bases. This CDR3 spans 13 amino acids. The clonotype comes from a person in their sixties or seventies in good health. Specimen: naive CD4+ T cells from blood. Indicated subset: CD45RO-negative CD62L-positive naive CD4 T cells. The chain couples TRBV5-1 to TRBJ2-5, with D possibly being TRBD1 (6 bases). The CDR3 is CASSPTGLQTQYF. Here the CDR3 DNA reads TGCGCCAGCAGCCCCACAGGGTTACAGACCCAGTACTTC.